The TCR beta chain under discussion was sequenced for a study of cytomegalovirus exposure and HLA in healthy donors. Across the study: Clustering assigned about 80% of the 350 to 450 genotyped donors to the Caucasian-associated ancestry cluster. Regarding the study as a whole: HLA allele associations emerged for roughly 17,000 TCR beta sequences in a later analysis, at 0.05 false discovery rate. TCR beta V- and J-gene trimming was later associated with a missense DCLRE1C variant.

Use of 60 Vbeta and 13 Jbeta primers characterized the PCR. The protocol was immunoSEQ multiplex PCR, while the TCRdb copy is restricted to in-frame clones and leaves out a portion. This table holds about 270,000 clones, just over 85% found once. Looked up from germline, CDR1 is GTSNPN and CDR2 is SVGIG (reference sequence). This CDR3 spans 13 amino acids. Between the trimmed V and J ends, which lost 4 bases and 1 base, there was a span of 8 bases. A word on this clone: Antigen: not known.

This clonotype was obtained from a man between 40 and 49 years old in good health and CMV-seropositive. Material for sequencing was PBMCs. This chain uses TRBV30 with TRBJ1-5; weak D call: TRBD1 (6 bases). The CDR3 DNA sequence: TGTGCCTGGAACACAGGGAGCAATCAGCCCCAGCATTTT. It specifies CAWNTGSNQPQHF.